This section outlines one T cell receptor (beta chain) sequence together with its context. Its antigen remains unknown. The record originates from a study of T cell responses to AZD1222 COVID-19 vaccine. Study details: Whether given at about 4 or about 12 weeks, second doses were pooled. Study-wide results and caveats: At baseline, just five to seven AZD1222 recipients tested seropositive. Targeting of unmutated variant regions was reportedly seen in nearly half of spike-specific TCRs.

The CDR3 covers 14 residues. Germline V gives CDR1 SNHLY, CDR2 FYNNEI. The ends were cut back, 1 base at V and 3 bases at J, with 10 bases in the middle. Libraries were prepared by immunoSEQ multiplex PCR; TCRdb keeps only in-frame clonotypes and omits some of them. Here the sample spans more than 100,000 clones, over 75% being singletons. The starting material was peripheral blood, obtained on day 0 of AZD1222 vaccination. The chain couples TRBV2 to TRBJ2-7; D remains ambiguous. The receptor was isolated from an adult in good health. The CDR3 nucleotides are TGTGCCAGCAGTGAAGGCACAGAGCACTACGAGCAGTACTTC. Amino acid sequence: CASSEGTEHYEQYF.